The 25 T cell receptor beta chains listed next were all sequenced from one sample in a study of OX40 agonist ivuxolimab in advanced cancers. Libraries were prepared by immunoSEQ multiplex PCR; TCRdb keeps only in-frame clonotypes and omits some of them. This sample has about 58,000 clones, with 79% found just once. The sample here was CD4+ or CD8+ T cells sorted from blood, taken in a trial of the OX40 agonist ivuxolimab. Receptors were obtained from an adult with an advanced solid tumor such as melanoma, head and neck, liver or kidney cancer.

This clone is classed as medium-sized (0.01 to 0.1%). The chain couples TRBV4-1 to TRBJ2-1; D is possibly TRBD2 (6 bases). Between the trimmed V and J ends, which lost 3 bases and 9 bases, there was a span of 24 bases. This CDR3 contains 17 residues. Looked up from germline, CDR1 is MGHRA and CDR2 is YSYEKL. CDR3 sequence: CASSQENLRDLMGEQFF. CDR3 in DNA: TGCGCCAGCAGCCAGGAAAACCTCCGGGACTTGATGGGTGAGCAGTTCTTC.

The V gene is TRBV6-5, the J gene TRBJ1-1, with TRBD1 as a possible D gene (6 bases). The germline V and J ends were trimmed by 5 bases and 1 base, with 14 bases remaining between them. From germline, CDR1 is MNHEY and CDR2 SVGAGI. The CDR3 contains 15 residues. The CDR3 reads CASSTAGAGNTEAFF. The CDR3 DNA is TGTGCCAGCAGTACGGCAGGGGCTGGGAACACTGAAGCTTTCTTT.

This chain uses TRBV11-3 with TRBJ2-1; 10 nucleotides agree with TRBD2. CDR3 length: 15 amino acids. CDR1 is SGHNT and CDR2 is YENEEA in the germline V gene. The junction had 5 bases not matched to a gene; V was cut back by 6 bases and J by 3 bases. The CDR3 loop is CASSKLAGSYNEQFF. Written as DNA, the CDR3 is TGTGCCAGCAGTAAACTAGCGGGGAGCTACAATGAGCAGTTCTTC.

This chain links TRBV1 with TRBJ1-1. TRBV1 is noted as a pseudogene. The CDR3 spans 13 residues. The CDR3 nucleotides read TGCACCAGCAGCCCGCAGGGGAGGACTGAAGCTTTCTTT. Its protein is CTSSPQGRTEAFF.

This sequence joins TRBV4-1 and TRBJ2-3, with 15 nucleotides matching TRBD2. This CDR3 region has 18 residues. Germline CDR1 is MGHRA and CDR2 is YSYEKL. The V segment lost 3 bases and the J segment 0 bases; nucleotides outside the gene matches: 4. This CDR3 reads CASSHGTSGGPSTDTQYF. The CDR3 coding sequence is TGCGCCAGCAGCCACGGGACTAGCGGGGGGCCAAGCACAGATACGCAGTATTTT.

In DNA, the CDR3 is TGTGCCAGCTCAGCTTCACAGGGGGCCACTGAAGCTTTCTTT. Protein: CASSASQGATEAFF. The chain links TRBV18 to TRBJ1-1; 9 positions agree with TRBD1. The V gene's germline CDR1 is KGHSH and CDR2 LQKENI. CDR3 length: 14 amino acids. The junction had 5 bases not matched to a gene; V was cut back by 5 bases and J by 4 bases.

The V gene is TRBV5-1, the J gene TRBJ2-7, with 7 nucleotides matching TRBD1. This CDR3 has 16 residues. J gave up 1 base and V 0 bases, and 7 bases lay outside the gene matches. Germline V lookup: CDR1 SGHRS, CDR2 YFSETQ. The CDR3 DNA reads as TGCGCCAGCAGCTTGGGCCCCCGACAGGGTTCCTACGAGCAGTACTTC. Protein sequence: CASSLGPRQGSYEQYF.

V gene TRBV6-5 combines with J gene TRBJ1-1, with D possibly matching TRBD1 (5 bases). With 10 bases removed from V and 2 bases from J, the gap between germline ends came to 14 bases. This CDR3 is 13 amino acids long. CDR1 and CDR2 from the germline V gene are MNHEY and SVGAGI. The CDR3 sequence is CATRVGGNTEAFF. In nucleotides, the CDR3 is TGTGCCACCCGTGTTGGGGGAAACACTGAAGCTTTCTTT.

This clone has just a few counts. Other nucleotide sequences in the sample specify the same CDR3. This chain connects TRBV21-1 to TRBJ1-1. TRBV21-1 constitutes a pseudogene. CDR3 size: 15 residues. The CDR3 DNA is TGTGCCAGCAGCAAATTCTGGGGAAGCACAACTGAAGCTTTCTTT. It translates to CASSKFWGSTTEAFF.

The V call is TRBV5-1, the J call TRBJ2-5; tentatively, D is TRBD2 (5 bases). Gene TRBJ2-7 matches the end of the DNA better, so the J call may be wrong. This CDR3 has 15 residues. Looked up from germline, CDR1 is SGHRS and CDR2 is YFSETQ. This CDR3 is CASSRGGGPPYEQYF. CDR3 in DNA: TGCGCCAGCAGCCGCGGCGGAGGCCCTCCCTACGAGCAGTACTTC.

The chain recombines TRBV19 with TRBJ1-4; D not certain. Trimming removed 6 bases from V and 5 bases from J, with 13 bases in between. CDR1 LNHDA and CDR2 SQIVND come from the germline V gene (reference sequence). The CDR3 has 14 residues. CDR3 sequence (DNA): TGTGCCAGTAGGTCATGGGCAGCCAATGAAAAACTGTTTTTT. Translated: CASRSWAANEKLFF.

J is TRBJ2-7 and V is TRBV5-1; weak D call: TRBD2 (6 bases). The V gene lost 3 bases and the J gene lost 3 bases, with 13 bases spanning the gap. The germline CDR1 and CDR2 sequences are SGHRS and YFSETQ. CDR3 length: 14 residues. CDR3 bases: TGCGCCAGCAGCTGGCGGGACGGATACTACGAGCAGTACTTC. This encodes CASSWRDGYYEQYF.

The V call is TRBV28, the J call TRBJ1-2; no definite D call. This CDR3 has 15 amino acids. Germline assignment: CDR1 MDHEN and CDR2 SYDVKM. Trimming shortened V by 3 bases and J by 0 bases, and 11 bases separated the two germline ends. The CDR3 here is CASSFGGHSNYGYTF. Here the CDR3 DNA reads TGTGCCAGCAGTTTTGGCGGGCATTCTAACTATGGCTACACCTTC.

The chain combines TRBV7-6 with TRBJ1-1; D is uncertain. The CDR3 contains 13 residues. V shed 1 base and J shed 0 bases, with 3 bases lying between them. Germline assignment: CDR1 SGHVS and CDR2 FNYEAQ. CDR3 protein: CASSLDMNTEAFF. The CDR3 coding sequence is TGTGCCAGCAGCTTAGACATGAACACTGAAGCTTTCTTT. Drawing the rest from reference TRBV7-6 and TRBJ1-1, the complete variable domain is GAGVSQSPRYKVTKRGQDVALRCDPISGHVSLYWYRQALGQGPEFLTYFNYEAQQDKSGLPNDRFSAERPEGSISTLTIQRTEQRDSAMYRCASSLDMNTEAFFGQGTRLTVV.

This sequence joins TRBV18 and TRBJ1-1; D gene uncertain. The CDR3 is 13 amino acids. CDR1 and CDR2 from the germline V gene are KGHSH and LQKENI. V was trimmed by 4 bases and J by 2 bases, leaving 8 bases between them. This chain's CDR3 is CASSRLSNTEAFF. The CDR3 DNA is TGTGCCAGCTCACGCCTTTCTAACACTGAAGCTTTCTTT.

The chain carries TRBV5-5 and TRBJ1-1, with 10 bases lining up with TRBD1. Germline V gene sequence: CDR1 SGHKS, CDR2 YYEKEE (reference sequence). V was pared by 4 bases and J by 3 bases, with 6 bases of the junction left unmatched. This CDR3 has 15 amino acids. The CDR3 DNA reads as TGTGCCAGCAGCCGCTTCGGACAGGGGGACACTGAAGCTTTCTTT. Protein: CASSRFGQGDTEAFF.

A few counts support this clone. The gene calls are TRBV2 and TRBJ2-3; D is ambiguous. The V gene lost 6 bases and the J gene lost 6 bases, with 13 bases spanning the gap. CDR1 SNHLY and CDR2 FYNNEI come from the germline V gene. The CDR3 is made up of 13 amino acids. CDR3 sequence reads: CASSANPGDTQYF. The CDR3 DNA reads TGTGCCAGCAGCGCCAACCCCGGGGATACGCAGTATTTT.

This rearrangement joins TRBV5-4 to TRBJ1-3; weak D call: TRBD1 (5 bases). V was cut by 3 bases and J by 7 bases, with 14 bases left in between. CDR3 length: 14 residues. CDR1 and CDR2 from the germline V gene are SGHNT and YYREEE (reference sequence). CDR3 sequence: CASSSVDRGNTIYF. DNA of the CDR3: TGTGCCAGCAGCTCGGTAGACCGGGGGAACACCATATATTTT. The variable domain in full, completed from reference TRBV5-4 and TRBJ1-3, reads ETGVTQSPTHLIKTRGQQVTLRCSSQSGHNTVSWYQQALGQGPQFIFQYYREEENGRGNFPPRFSGLQFPNYSSELNVNALELDDSALYLCASSSVDRGNTIYFGEGSWLTVV.

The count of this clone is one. The CDR3 is CASSSRQASYEQYF. DNA for the CDR3: TGTGCCAGCAGTTCTCGACAGGCCTCCTACGAGCAGTACTTC. This chain links TRBV25-1 with TRBJ2-7; weak D call: TRBD1 (6 bases). Germline values: CDR1 MGHDK, CDR2 SYGVNS. Trimming pared 5 bases from V and 0 bases from J, leaving 11 bases between. CDR3 length equals 14 residues.

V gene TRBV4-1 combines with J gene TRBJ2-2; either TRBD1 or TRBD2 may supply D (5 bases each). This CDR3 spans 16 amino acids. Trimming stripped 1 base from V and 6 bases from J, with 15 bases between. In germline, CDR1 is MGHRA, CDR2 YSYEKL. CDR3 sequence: CASSQGVLGVPGELFF. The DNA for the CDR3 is TGCGCCAGCAGCCAAGGCGTTCTGGGGGTTCCCGGGGAGCTGTTTTTT.

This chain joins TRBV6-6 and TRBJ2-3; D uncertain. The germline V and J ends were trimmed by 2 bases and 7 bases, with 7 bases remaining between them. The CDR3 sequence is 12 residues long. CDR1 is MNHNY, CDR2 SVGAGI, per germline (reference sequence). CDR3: CASSYQQHTQYF. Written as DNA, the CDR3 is TGTGCCAGCAGTTACCAACAACATACGCAGTATTTT.

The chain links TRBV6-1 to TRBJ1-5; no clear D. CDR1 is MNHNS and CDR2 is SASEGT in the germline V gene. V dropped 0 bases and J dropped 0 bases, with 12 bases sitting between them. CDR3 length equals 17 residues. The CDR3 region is CASSEAFGQISNQPQHF. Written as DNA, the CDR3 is TGTGCCAGCAGTGAAGCTTTTGGGCAGATTAGCAATCAGCCCCAGCATTTT.

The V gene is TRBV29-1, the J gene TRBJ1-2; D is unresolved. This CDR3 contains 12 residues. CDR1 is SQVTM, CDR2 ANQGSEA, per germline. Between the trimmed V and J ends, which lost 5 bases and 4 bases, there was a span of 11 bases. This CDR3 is CSVFDTSYGYTF. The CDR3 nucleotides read TGCAGCGTTTTTGATACCTCCTATGGCTACACCTTC. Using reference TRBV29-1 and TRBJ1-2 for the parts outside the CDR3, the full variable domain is SAVISQKPSRDICQRGTSLTIQCQVDSQVTMMFWYRQQPGQSLTLIATANQGSEATYESGFVIDKFPISRPNLTFSTLTVSNMSPEDSSIYLCSVFDTSYGYTFGSGTRLTVV.

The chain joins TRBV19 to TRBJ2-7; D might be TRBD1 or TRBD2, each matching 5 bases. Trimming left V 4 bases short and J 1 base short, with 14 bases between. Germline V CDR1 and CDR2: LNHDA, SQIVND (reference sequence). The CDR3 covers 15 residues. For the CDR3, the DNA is TGTGCCAGTAGTACCTCGATGGGGGTGTCCTACGAGCAGTACTTC. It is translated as CASSTSMGVSYEQYF.

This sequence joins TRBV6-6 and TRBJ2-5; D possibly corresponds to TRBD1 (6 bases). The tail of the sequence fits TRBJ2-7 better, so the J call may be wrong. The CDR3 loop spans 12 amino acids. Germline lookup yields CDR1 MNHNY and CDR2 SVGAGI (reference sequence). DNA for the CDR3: TGTGCCAGCAGACCTGGACAGAGCGAGCAGTACTTC. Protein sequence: CASRPGQSEQYF.